The 13 T cell receptor beta chains reported below all come from one sample, sequenced in a study of blood T cell repertoires in COVID-19. Sequenced by immunoSEQ multiplex PCR; TCRdb stores in-frame clones only, minus some. This table holds about 310,000 clones, about 87% found once. Source material: PBMCs or T cells enriched from blood (not recorded which). These receptors all come from a young woman who had recovered from COVID-19.

J is TRBJ2-7 and V is TRBV5-3; D might be TRBD1 (5 bases). TRBV5-3 carries the ORF label, with uncertain function. Trimming cost V 4 bases and J 4 bases, with 18 bases left between them. The CDR3 length is 15 residues. The DNA for the CDR3 is TGTGCCAGAAGCCATAAACCGGGCACAGGATACGAGCAGTACTTC. This translates into CARSHKPGTGYEQYF.

This chain uses TRBV10-3 with TRBJ2-2; D may be TRBD1 (6 bases). The germline V gene has CDR1 ENHRY and CDR2 SYGVKD. Trimming removed 4 bases at V and 2 bases at J, with 14 bases between. This CDR3 is 16 amino acids long. The CDR3 coding sequence is TGTGCCATCAGTGGATTCGGGACACAAAACACCGGGGAGCTGTTTTTT. Its protein product is CAISGFGTQNTGELFF.

The rearrangement uses TRBV30 and TRBJ2-3; possible D gene TRBD2, 6 bases. Germline V gene data show CDR1 as GTSNPN and CDR2 as SVGIG (reference sequence). V lost 2 bases and J 5 bases, leaving 14 bases between the germline ends. The CDR3 is made up of 14 amino acids. The chain's CDR3 is CAWSLSGRGDTQYF. For the CDR3, the DNA is TGTGCCTGGAGTTTGAGCGGGCGGGGAGATACGCAGTATTTT. Full variable domain (remainder filled in from reference TRBV30 and TRBJ2-3): SQTIHQWPATLVQPVGSPLSLECTVEGTSNPNLYWYRQAAGRGLQLLFYSVGIGQISSEVPQNLSASRPQDRQFILSSKKLLLSDSGFYLCAWSLSGRGDTQYFGPGTRLTVL.

This chain uses TRBV5-1 with TRBJ2-3, with 9 bases that match TRBD2. Looked up from germline, CDR1 is SGHRS and CDR2 is YFSETQ. The J segment lost 1 base and the V segment lost 2 bases, leaving 2 bases of the junction unmatched. This CDR3 is built from 15 residues. The CDR3 coding sequence is TGCGCCAGCAGCTTCGCTAGCGGGGGCACAGATACGCAGTATTTT. Its translation: CASSFASGGTDTQYF. The variable domain in full, with the rest retrieved from reference TRBV5-1 and TRBJ2-3, is KAGVTQTPRYLIKTRGQQVTLSCSPISGHRSVSWYQQTPGQGLQFLFEYFSETQRNKGNFPGRFSGRQFSNSRSEMNVSTLELGDSALYLCASSFASGGTDTQYFGPGTRLTVL.

The chain carries TRBV30 and TRBJ2-5; D remains unclear. Per germline, CDR1 GTSNPN and CDR2 SVGIG (reference sequence). CDR3 length equals 12 residues. V shed 1 base and J shed 0 bases, with 3 bases lying between them. DNA for the CDR3: TGTGCCTGGAGTGCTAACCAAGAGACCCAGTACTTC. Residues: CAWSANQETQYF.

The chain has TRBV7-9 and TRBJ2-5; the match to TRBD2 covers 11 bases. Per the germline V gene, CDR1 is SEHNR and CDR2 is FQNEAQ (reference sequence). J lost 7 bases, V lost 3 bases, and 7 bases had no gene match. This CDR3 contains 15 residues. The CDR3, as DNA: TGTGCCAGCAGCTTGGATAGCGGGAGGGAAGTGACCCAGTACTTC. Residues: CASSLDSGREVTQYF.

This clone was seen once. This chain uses TRBV10-3 with TRBJ1-5; 9 nucleotides line up with TRBD1. The CDR3 consists of 14 residues. Trimming took 6 bases from V and 5 from J; bases not matched to a gene: 5. The germline V gene encodes CDR1 ENHRY and CDR2 SYGVKD. The CDR3 DNA is TGTGCCATCAGCGGAAGGGACAGGGATCAGCCCCAGCATTTT. This translates into CAISGRDRDQPQHF.

The rearrangement joins TRBV5-4 to TRBJ1-3, with D possibly TRBD1 on 6 matching bases. CDR1 SGHNT and CDR2 YYREEE come from the germline V gene (reference sequence). The CDR3 is made up of 15 amino acids. The V and J ends lost 1 base and 2 bases respectively, with 10 bases between them. CDR3 region: CASSLKSGAGNTIYF. In DNA form, the CDR3 reads TGTGCCAGCAGCTTGAAGTCAGGGGCTGGAAACACCATATATTTT. The full variable domain, completed using reference TRBV5-4 and TRBJ1-3, is ETGVTQSPTHLIKTRGQQVTLRCSSQSGHNTVSWYQQALGQGPQFIFQYYREEENGRGNFPPRFSGLQFPNYSSELNVNALELDDSALYLCASSLKSGAGNTIYFGEGSWLTVV.

The chain carries TRBV4-3 and TRBJ1-1; D not certain. Germline CDR1 reads LGHNA; CDR2 reads YSLEER. V was clipped by 3 bases and J by 3 bases, with 14 bases between them. The CDR3 runs to 15 residues. The CDR3: CASSQGSGLDTEAFF. CDR3 DNA: TGCGCCAGCAGCCAGGGATCGGGGTTGGACACTGAAGCTTTCTTT.

J is TRBJ2-1 and V is TRBV18; 7 bases map to TRBD2. J was trimmed by 10 bases and V by 6 bases; bases with no gene match: 9. CDR3 length: 13 residues. The germline V gene has CDR1 KGHSH and CDR2 LQKENI. CDR3 coding DNA: TGTGCCAGCTCTCTCCGGTGGCGGGAGGAGCAGTTCTTC. Protein product: CASSLRWREEQFF.

Only one count was recorded for this clone. The chain uses TRBV27 and TRBJ1-2, with 9 positions matching TRBD1. CDR1 and CDR2 (germline): MNHEY, SMNVEV (reference sequence). This CDR3 has 14 amino acids. Losses at the gene ends were 4 bases for V and 6 bases for J; bases not matched to a gene: 6. The CDR3 nucleotides are TGTGCCAGCAGTTCCGGACAGGGGCCCCATGGCTACACCTTC. Translating gives CASSSGQGPHGYTF.

The chain is built from TRBV7-9 and TRBJ2-1; 7 nucleotides match TRBD1. Germline CDR1 SEHNR, CDR2 FQNEAQ (reference sequence). CDR3 size: 13 residues. After removal of 5 bases from V and 8 bases from J, the junction contained 6 bases not matched to a gene. The CDR3 sequence: CASSLNRGDEQFF. CDR3 DNA: TGTGCCAGCAGCCTCAACAGGGGCGATGAGCAGTTCTTC.

V usage is TRBV7-2 and J usage is TRBJ1-1; a possible D gene is TRBD1 (5 bases). CDR1 is SGHTA and CDR2 is FQGNSA in the germline V gene. V was cut by 1 base and J by 3 bases, with 9 bases left in between. The CDR3 is 14 amino acids. Here the CDR3 reads CASSLEQAYTEAFF. CDR3 in DNA: TGTGCCAGCAGCTTAGAACAGGCTTACACTGAAGCTTTCTTT.